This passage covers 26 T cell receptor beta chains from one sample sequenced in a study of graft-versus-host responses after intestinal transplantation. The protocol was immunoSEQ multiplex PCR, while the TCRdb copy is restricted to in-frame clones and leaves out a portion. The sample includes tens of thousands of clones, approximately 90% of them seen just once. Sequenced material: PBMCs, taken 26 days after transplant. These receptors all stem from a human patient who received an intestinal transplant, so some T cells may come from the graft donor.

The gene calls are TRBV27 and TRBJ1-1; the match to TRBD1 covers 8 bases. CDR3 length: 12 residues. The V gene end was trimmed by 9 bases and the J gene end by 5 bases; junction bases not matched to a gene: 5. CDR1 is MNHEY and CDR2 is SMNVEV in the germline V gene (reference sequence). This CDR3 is CASRTGHTEAFF. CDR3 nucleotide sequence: TGTGCCAGTCGGACAGGGCATACTGAAGCTTTCTTT.

The CDR3 protein is CASINLRGFGNQPQHF. The DNA of the CDR3 is TGTGCCAGCATTAATCTGCGGGGTTTCGGCAATCAGCCCCAGCATTTT. The chain has TRBV28 and TRBJ1-5; D call uncertain. The CDR3 runs to 16 residues. Trimming removed 7 bases at V and 2 bases at J, with 18 bases between. Germline CDR1 and CDR2: MDHEN and SYDVKM.

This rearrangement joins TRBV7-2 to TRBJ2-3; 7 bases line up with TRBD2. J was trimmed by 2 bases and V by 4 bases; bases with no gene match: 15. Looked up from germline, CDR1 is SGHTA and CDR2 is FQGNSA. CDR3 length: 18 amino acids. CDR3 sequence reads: CASSSKPGLTRNTDTQYF. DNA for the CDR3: TGTGCCAGCAGCTCCAAGCCGGGACTAACCCGGAACACAGATACGCAGTATTTT.

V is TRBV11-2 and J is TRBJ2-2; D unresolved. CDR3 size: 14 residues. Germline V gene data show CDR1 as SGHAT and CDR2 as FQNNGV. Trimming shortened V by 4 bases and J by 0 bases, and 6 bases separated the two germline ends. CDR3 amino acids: CASSSTPNTGELFF. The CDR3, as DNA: TGTGCCAGCAGCTCGACACCGAACACCGGGGAGCTGTTTTTT.

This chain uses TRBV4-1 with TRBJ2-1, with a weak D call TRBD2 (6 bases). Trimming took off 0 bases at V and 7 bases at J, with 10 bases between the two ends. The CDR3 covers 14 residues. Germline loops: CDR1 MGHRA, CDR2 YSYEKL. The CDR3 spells CASSQERGRNEQFF. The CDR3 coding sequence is TGCGCCAGCAGCCAAGAGCGGGGCCGGAATGAGCAGTTCTTC.

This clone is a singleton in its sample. In nucleotides, the CDR3 is TGTGCCAGCTCACCTCTCGGGACAGGGGTTGCTGAAGCTTTCTTT. It yields the protein CASSPLGTGVAEAFF. This sequence joins TRBV18 and TRBJ1-1, with 10 bases matching TRBD1. Germline CDR1 KGHSH, CDR2 LQKENI. The CDR3 spans 15 residues. The trim removed 3 bases at V and 6 bases at J, leaving 7 bases unmatched.

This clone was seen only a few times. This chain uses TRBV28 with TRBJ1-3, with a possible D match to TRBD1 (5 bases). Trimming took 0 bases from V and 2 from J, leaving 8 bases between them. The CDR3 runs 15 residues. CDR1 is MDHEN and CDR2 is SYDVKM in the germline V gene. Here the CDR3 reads CASSLWGGAGNTIYF. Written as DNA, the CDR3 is TGTGCCAGCAGTTTATGGGGGGGTGCTGGAAACACCATATATTTT.

CDR3 sequence: CASRKGQFNTEAFF. CDR3 sequence (DNA): TGTGCCAGCAGGAAGGGGCAATTTAACACTGAAGCTTTCTTT. The rearrangement joins TRBV2 to TRBJ1-1; possibly TRBD1 for D (5 bases). The length of the CDR3 is 14 residues. From germline, CDR1 is SNHLY and CDR2 FYNNEI. V was shortened by 6 bases and J by 2 bases, with 13 bases between the two germline ends.

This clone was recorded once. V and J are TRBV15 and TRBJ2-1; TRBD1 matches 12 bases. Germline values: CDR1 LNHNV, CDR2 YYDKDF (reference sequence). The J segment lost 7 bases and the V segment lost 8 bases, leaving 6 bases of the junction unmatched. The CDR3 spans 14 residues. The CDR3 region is CATSGTGGMNEQFF. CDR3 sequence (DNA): TGTGCCACCTCCGGGACAGGGGGCATGAATGAGCAGTTCTTC.

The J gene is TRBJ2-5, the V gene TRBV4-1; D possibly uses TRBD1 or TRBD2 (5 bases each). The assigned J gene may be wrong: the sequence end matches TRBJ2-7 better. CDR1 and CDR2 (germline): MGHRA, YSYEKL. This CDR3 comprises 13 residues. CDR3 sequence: CASSQMGDYEQYF. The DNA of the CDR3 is TGCGCCAGCAGCCAGATGGGGGACTACGAGCAGTACTTC.

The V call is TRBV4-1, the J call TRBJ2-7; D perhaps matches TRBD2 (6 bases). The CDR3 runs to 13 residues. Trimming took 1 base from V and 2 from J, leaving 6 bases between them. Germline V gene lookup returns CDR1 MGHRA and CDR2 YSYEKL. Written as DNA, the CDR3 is TGCGCCAGCAGCCAAGGACTAGCCTACGAGCAGTACTTC. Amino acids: CASSQGLAYEQYF.

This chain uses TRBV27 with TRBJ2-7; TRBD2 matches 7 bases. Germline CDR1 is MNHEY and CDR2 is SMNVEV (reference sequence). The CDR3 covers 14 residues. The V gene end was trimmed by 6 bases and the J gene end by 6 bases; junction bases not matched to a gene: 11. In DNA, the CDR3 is TGTGCCAGCAGATTTACTAGCGCGAGATCCGAGCAGTACTTC. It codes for CASRFTSARSEQYF.

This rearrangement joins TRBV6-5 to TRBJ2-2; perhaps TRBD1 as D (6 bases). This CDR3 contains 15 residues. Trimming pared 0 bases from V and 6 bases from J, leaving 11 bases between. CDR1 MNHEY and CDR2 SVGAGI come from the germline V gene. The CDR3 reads CASSYSRQVPGELFF. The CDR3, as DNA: TGTGCCAGCAGTTACTCTCGACAGGTACCCGGGGAGCTGTTTTTT.

The CDR3 loop reads CASSGRTAEGTEAFF. Written as DNA, the CDR3 is TGTGCCAGCAGTGGACGGACAGCCGAGGGGACTGAAGCTTTCTTT. The chain joins TRBV28 to TRBJ1-1, with D possibly TRBD1 on 6 matching bases. The CDR3 sequence is 15 residues long. The germline CDR1 and CDR2 sequences are MDHEN and SYDVKM. V was shortened by 5 bases and J by 5 bases, with 18 bases between the two germline ends.

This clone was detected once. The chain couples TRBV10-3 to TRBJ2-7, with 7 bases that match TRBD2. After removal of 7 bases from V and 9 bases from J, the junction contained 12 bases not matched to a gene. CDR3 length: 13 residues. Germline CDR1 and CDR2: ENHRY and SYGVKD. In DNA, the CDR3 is TGTGCCATCACATGGGCGGGAGAAGAGAGGCAGTACTTC. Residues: CAITWAGEERQYF.

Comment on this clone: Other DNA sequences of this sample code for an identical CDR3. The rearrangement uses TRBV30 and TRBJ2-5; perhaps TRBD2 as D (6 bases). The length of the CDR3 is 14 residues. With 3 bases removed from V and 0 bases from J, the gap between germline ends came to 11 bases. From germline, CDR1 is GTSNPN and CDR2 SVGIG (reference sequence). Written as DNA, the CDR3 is TGTGCCTGGAGCGTAGCGGAAAACCAAGAGACCCAGTACTTC. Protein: CAWSVAENQETQYF. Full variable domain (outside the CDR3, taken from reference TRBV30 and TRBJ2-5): SQTIHQWPATLVQPVGSPLSLECTVEGTSNPNLYWYRQAAGRGLQLLFYSVGIGQISSEVPQNLSASRPQDRQFILSSKKLLLSDSGFYLCAWSVAENQETQYFGPGTRLLVL.

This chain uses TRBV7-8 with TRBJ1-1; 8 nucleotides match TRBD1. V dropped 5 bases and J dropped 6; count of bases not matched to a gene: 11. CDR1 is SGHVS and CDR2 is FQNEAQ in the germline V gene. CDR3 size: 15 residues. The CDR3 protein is CASSALTGVSPEAFF. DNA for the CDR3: TGTGCCAGCAGCGCCTTGACAGGGGTAAGCCCTGAAGCTTTCTTT. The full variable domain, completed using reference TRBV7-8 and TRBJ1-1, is GAGVSQSPRYKVAKRGQDVALRCDPISGHVSLFWYQQALGQGPEFLTYFQNEAQLDKSGLPSDRFFAERPEGSVSTLKIQRTQQEDSAVYLCASSALTGVSPEAFFGQGTRLTVV.

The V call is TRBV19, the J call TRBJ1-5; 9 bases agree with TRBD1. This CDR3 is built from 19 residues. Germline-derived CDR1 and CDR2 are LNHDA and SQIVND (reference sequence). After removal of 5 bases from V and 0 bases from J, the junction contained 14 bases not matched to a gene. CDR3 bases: TGTGCCAGTAGTCACAGACAAGCCGGGACAGGGAATAGCAATCAGCCCCAGCATTTT. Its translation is CASSHRQAGTGNSNQPQHF.

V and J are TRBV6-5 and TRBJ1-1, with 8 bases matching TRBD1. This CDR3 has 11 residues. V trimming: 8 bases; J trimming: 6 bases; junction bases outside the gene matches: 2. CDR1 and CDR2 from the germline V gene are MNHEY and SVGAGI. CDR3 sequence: CASQGAPEAFF. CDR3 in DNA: TGTGCCAGCCAGGGGGCCCCTGAAGCTTTCTTT.

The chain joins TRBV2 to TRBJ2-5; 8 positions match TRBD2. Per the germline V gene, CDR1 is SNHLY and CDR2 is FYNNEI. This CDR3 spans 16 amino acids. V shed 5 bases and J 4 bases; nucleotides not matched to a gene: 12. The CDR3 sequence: CASSYLGGGLGETQYF. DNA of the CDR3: TGTGCCAGCAGTTATCTCGGGGGGGGGCTAGGAGAGACCCAGTACTTC.

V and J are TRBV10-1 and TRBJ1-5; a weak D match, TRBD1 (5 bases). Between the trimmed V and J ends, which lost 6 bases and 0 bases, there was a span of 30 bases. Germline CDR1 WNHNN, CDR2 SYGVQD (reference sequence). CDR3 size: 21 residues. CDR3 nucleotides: TGCGCCAGCAGCAAGGCCCCATGTTCCCCAATAAAGGGGTATAGCAATCAGCCCCAGCATTTT. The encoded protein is CASSKAPCSPIKGYSNQPQHF.

The DNA for the CDR3 is TGTGCCAGCAGCGTAGCTCGGGACAGAGCTACCGGGGAGCTGTTTTTT. Translation: CASSVARDRATGELFF. The rearrangement uses TRBV9 and TRBJ2-2, with 7 bases lining up with TRBD1. Losses at the gene ends were 0 bases for V and 5 bases for J; bases not matched to a gene: 7. This CDR3 spans 16 amino acids. The V gene's germline CDR1 is SGDLS and CDR2 YYNGEE. Using reference TRBV9 and TRBJ2-2 for the parts outside the CDR3, the full variable domain is DSGVTQTPKHLITATGQRVTLRCSPRSGDLSVYWYQQSLDQGLQFLIQYYNGEERAKGNILERFSAQQFPDLHSELNLSSLELGDSALYFCASSVARDRATGELFFGEGSRLTVL.

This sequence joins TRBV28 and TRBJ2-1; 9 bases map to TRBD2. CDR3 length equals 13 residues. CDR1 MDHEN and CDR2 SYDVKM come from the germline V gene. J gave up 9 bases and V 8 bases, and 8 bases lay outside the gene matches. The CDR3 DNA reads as TGTGCCAGCTGGCGGGAGGGGACAACTGAGCAGTTCTTC. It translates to CASWREGTTEQFF. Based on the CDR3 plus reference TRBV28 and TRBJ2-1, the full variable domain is DVKVTQSSRYLVKRTGEKVFLECVQDMDHENMFWYRQDPGLGLRLIYFSYDVKMKEKGDIPEGYSVSREKKERFSLILESASTNQTSMYLCASWREGTTEQFFGPGTRLTVL.

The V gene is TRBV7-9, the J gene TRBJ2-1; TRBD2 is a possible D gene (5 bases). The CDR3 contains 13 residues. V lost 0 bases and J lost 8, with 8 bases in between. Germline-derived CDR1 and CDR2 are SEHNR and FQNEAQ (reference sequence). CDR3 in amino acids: CASSLARVHEQFF. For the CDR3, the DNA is TGTGCCAGCAGCTTAGCGCGGGTCCATGAGCAGTTCTTC.

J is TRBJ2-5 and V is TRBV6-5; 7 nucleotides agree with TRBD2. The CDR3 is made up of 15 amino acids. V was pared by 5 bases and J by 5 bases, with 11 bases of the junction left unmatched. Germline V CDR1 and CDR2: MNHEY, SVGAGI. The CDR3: CASSTVGGMGETQYF. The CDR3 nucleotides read TGTGCCAGCAGTACGGTCGGGGGGATGGGGGAGACCCAGTACTTC.

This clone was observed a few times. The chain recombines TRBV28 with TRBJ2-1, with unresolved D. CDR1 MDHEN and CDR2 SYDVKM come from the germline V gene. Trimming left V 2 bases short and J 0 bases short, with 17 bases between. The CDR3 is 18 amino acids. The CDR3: CASSLEAVPSLSYNEQFF. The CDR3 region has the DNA TGTGCCAGCAGTTTAGAGGCTGTTCCGTCACTCTCCTACAATGAGCAGTTCTTC.